What follows are 31 T cell receptor beta chains derived from one specimen sequenced in a study of blood T cell repertoires in COVID-19. Data came from immunoSEQ multiplex PCR; TCRdb stores just in-frame clones and leaves some out. Among some 90,000 clones, less than 90% were seen once, and the ten largest hold 0.95% to 1.5%. The source material was peripheral blood. All receptors come from a man at least 80 years old with active or convalescent COVID-19.

The V and J genes are TRBV6-5 and TRBJ1-1; a possible D gene is TRBD1 (5 bases). CDR1 and CDR2 from the germline V gene are MNHEY and SVGAGI. The CDR3 totals 15 residues. V was pared by 6 bases and J by 3 bases, with 17 bases between. The CDR3 nucleotides read TGTGCCAGCAGACACCGGGGGGGGTGGGACACTGAAGCTTTCTTT. This encodes CASRHRGGWDTEAFF.

The rearrangement joins TRBV19 to TRBJ2-2; 10 bases agree with TRBD1. This CDR3 comprises 15 residues. V lost 5 bases, J lost 5 bases, and 5 bases stayed unmatched. Germline V CDR1 and CDR2: LNHDA, SQIVND (reference sequence). The CDR3 nucleotides read TGTGCCAGTAGTCACGACAGGGGGCAAACCGGGGAGCTGTTTTTT. As protein: CASSHDRGQTGELFF.

The V call is TRBV15, the J call TRBJ2-3; weak D call: TRBD2 (6 bases). Looked up from germline, CDR1 is LNHNV and CDR2 is YYDKDF (reference sequence). The CDR3 contains 16 residues. Between the trimmed V and J ends, which lost 4 bases and 2 bases, there was a span of 16 bases. The CDR3 is CATSKAGLDNTDTQYF. The CDR3 DNA reads as TGTGCCACCAGCAAGGCGGGACTTGACAACACAGATACGCAGTATTTT.

This chain joins TRBV11-2 and TRBJ2-3; 7 bases agree with TRBD1. The CDR3 has 15 residues. The germline V gene has CDR1 SGHAT and CDR2 FQNNGV. V lost 1 base to trimming and J lost 2 bases; unmatched junction nucleotides: 3. The CDR3: CASSLVGTATDTQYF. The CDR3 DNA reads TGTGCCAGCAGCTTAGTTGGGACAGCCACAGATACGCAGTATTTT.

The rearrangement uses TRBV10-3 and TRBJ2-2; 9 positions agree with TRBD1. The V and J ends lost 3 bases and 5 bases, in that order; junction bases with no gene match: 4. The length of the CDR3 is 15 residues. Germline CDR1 ENHRY, CDR2 SYGVKD. The CDR3 region is CAISEGTGKTGELFF. The CDR3 bases are TGTGCCATCAGTGAAGGGACAGGGAAAACCGGGGAGCTGTTTTTT.

This clone came up once. The chain joins TRBV7-3 to TRBJ2-3; 7 nucleotides agree with TRBD2. Looked up from germline, CDR1 is SGHTA and CDR2 is FQGTGA. This CDR3 spans 14 amino acids. The trim removed 5 bases at V and 6 bases at J, leaving 8 bases unmatched. This chain's CDR3 is CASSLGRVADTQYF. CDR3 nucleotides: TGTGCCAGCAGCCTGGGGAGGGTTGCGGATACGCAGTATTTT.

This chain uses TRBV5-1 with TRBJ1-2; 7 bases line up with TRBD1. The length of the CDR3 is 16 residues. The J segment lost 4 bases and the V segment lost 0 bases, leaving 9 bases of the junction unmatched. From germline, CDR1 is SGHRS and CDR2 YFSETQ. CDR3 bases: TGCGCCAGCAGCTTGGGGACAGGTCGCTTACCCTATGGCTACACCTTC. Translated: CASSLGTGRLPYGYTF.

The J gene is TRBJ2-5, the V gene TRBV28, with D perhaps matching TRBD1 (6 bases). Germline V CDR1 and CDR2: MDHEN, SYDVKM. This CDR3 has 14 residues. Trimming shortened V by 4 bases and J by 0 bases, and 9 bases separated the two germline ends. CDR3 amino acids: CASSSWDNQETQYF. Written as DNA, the CDR3 is TGTGCCAGCAGTTCCTGGGACAACCAAGAGACCCAGTACTTC.

This clone was recorded a few times. This chain joins TRBV7-9 and TRBJ1-2; weak D call: TRBD1 (6 bases). Germline lookup yields CDR1 SEHNR and CDR2 FQNEAQ (reference sequence). Trimming cost V 1 base and J 4 bases, with 10 bases left between them. The CDR3 has 14 amino acids. The CDR3 protein is CASSLEDSVYGYTF. For the CDR3, the DNA is TGTGCCAGCAGCTTAGAGGACAGTGTCTATGGCTACACCTTC.

J is TRBJ1-2 and V is TRBV23-1; D is unclear. TRBV23-1 is treated as an ORF (open reading frame) with a function not yet certain. Trimming stripped 3 bases from V and 2 bases from J, with 13 bases between. This CDR3 region has 15 residues. The CDR3 reads CASSHLVRLNYGYTF. CDR3 DNA: TGCGCCAGCAGTCACCTGGTCAGACTAAACTATGGCTACACCTTC.

The V and J genes are TRBV5-1 and TRBJ2-5; 8 bases fit TRBD1. The CDR3 is 15 residues long. V was pared by 4 bases and J by 5 bases, with 10 bases of the junction left unmatched. Germline-derived CDR1 and CDR2 are SGHRS and YFSETQ. Here the CDR3 DNA reads TGCGCCAGCAGCCCCCAGGACAGGGCCGGGGAGACCCAGTACTTC. Translation: CASSPQDRAGETQYF. The whole variable domain, filled in from reference TRBV5-1 and TRBJ2-5, reads KAGVTQTPRYLIKTRGQQVTLSCSPISGHRSVSWYQQTPGQGLQFLFEYFSETQRNKGNFPGRFSGRQFSNSRSEMNVSTLELGDSALYLCASSPQDRAGETQYFGPGTRLLVL.

This chain connects TRBV7-2 to TRBJ2-5; the D gene is possibly TRBD2 (6 bases). This CDR3 has 14 residues. Germline V gene lookup returns CDR1 SGHTA and CDR2 FQGNSA. With 5 bases removed from V and 4 bases from J, the gap between germline ends came to 14 bases. The CDR3 bases are TGTGCCAGCAGCCGGATTGGAGGGGCAGAGACCCAGTACTTC. Translated: CASSRIGGAETQYF.

J is TRBJ1-4 and V is TRBV7-2; 8 nucleotides line up with TRBD1. The CDR3 spans 14 residues. J lost 8 bases, V lost 1 base, and 3 bases had no gene match. Germline assignment: CDR1 SGHTA and CDR2 FQGNSA. The CDR3: CASSLVTGDEKLFF. DNA of the CDR3: TGTGCCAGCAGCTTAGTGACAGGGGACGAAAAACTGTTTTTT.

This chain links TRBV7-3 with TRBJ2-2; D is perhaps TRBD2 (5 bases). Per germline, CDR1 SGHTA and CDR2 FQGTGA. CDR3 length: 13 amino acids. V dropped 3 bases and J dropped 5 bases, with 7 bases sitting between them. CDR3 DNA: TGTGCCAGCAGCTTCGGGAAGACCGGGGAGCTGTTTTTT. Its translation: CASSFGKTGELFF.

This chain joins TRBV11-1 and TRBJ1-1; no clear D gene. CDR1 and CDR2 (germline): SGHAT, FQDESV (reference sequence). The CDR3 length is 14 residues. The germline V and J ends were trimmed by 1 base and 1 base, with 7 bases remaining between them. The CDR3 DNA is TGTGCCAGCAGCTTAGGGTTCAGGAACACTGAAGCTTTCTTT. Its protein product is CASSLGFRNTEAFF.

This clone was seen just once. The chain joins TRBV4-2 to TRBJ2-1; D not certain. Germline CDR1 is LGHNA and CDR2 is YNFKEQ. Trimming stripped 0 bases from V and 0 bases from J, with 9 bases between. The CDR3 runs to 16 residues. CDR3 nucleotide sequence: TGTGCCAGCAGCCAAGAAGTTCTGAGCTCCTACAATGAGCAGTTCTTC. Translating it yields CASSQEVLSSYNEQFF.

This clone was observed once. The CDR3 DNA follows: TGTGCCAGCAGTCGACTAGCGGGTTACAATGAGCAGTTCTTC. Translated: CASSRLAGYNEQFF. This chain links TRBV9 with TRBJ2-1; 10 nucleotides agree with TRBD2. The CDR3 sequence is 14 residues long. In germline, CDR1 is SGDLS, CDR2 YYNGEE. V was clipped by 5 bases and J by 4 bases; unmatched bases: 3.

This clone was found once. CDR3 sequence reads: CASSLVSQGNYGYTF. The CDR3 bases are TGTGCCAGCAGCTTGGTATCCCAGGGGAACTATGGCTACACCTTC. This chain joins TRBV5-4 and TRBJ1-2, with D tentatively TRBD1 (6 bases). V dropped 0 bases and J dropped 2 bases, with 11 bases sitting between them. There are 15 residues in the CDR3. Germline loops: CDR1 SGHNT, CDR2 YYREEE (reference sequence).

The chain couples TRBV27 to TRBJ2-3; TRBD1 is a possible D gene (6 bases). CDR3 length: 16 residues. With 5 bases removed from V and 2 bases from J, the gap between germline ends came to 17 bases. The germline V gene encodes CDR1 MNHEY and CDR2 SMNVEV (reference sequence). The CDR3 reads CASSTGTPPATDTQYF. DNA for the CDR3: TGTGCCAGCAGTACCGGGACACCCCCCGCCACAGATACGCAGTATTTT.

The chain is built from TRBV28 and TRBJ2-7, with D unresolved. V was pared by 6 bases and J by 6 bases, with 15 bases between. The CDR3 extends over 13 amino acids. Germline assignment: CDR1 MDHEN and CDR2 SYDVKM. For the CDR3, the DNA is TGTGCCAGCAGCCCGACGAGGTGGAGCGAGCAGTACTTC. Residues: CASSPTRWSEQYF.

This rearrangement joins TRBV4-3 to TRBJ1-1; D is possibly TRBD1 (5 bases). Between the trimmed V and J ends, which lost 0 bases and 5 bases, there was a span of 13 bases. The CDR3 spans 15 residues. Germline CDR1 is LGHNA and CDR2 is YSLEER. In DNA, the CDR3 is TGCGCCAGCAGCCAAGATTACGGGGGTGGGACTGAAGCTTTCTTT. Translation: CASSQDYGGGTEAFF.

V is TRBV11-3 and J is TRBJ2-2, with TRBD1 identical over 8 bases. Unmatched junction bases numbered 3, after V lost 5 bases and J lost 4 bases. The CDR3 has 14 residues. Looked up from germline, CDR1 is SGHNT and CDR2 is YENEEA. In nucleotides, the CDR3 is TGTGCCAGCAGCCACGACAGGGGCACCGGGGAGCTGTTTTTT. Encoded protein: CASSHDRGTGELFF.

V and J are TRBV7-2 and TRBJ2-4; 8 bases map to TRBD2. The junction had 6 bases not matched to a gene; V was cut back by 2 bases and J by 0 bases. This CDR3 spans 17 amino acids. Germline CDR1 and CDR2: SGHTA and FQGNSA. Here the CDR3 reads CASSLWSGSLAKNIQYF. The CDR3 region has the DNA TGTGCCAGCAGCTTATGGAGCGGGAGCCTAGCCAAAAACATTCAGTACTTC.

The chain links TRBV30 to TRBJ2-7; 14 bases agree with TRBD2. This CDR3 is 15 amino acids long. Germline V CDR1 and CDR2: GTSNPN, SVGIG (reference sequence). The J segment lost 5 bases and the V segment lost 2 bases, leaving 5 bases of the junction unmatched. The CDR3 DNA is TGTGCCTGGAGTCCGGGACTAGCGGGAGAAAACGAGCAGTACTTC. This encodes CAWSPGLAGENEQYF. The whole variable domain, remainder taken from reference TRBV30 and TRBJ2-7, is SQTIHQWPATLVQPVGSPLSLECTVEGTSNPNLYWYRQAAGRGLQLLFYSVGIGQISSEVPQNLSASRPQDRQFILSSKKLLLSDSGFYLCAWSPGLAGENEQYFGPGTRLTVT.

The rearrangement uses TRBV3-1 (or the pseudogene TRBV3-2) and TRBJ2-1; weak D call: TRBD2 (5 bases). Trimming removed 0 bases at V and 2 bases at J, with 14 bases between. Germline loops: CDR1 LGHDT, CDR2 YNNKEL (reference sequence). The CDR3 consists of 17 residues. The CDR3 DNA sequence: TGTGCCAGCAGCCAAGAGCGGCGGGTCACGCCCTACAATGAGCAGTTCTTC. The encoded protein is CASSQERRVTPYNEQFF.

The rearrangement links TRBV18 to TRBJ1-5, with 8 bases identical to TRBD1. The junction had 7 bases not matched to a gene; V was cut back by 2 bases and J by 4 bases. The V gene's germline CDR1 is KGHSH and CDR2 LQKENI. The CDR3 length is 16 residues. The CDR3 region has the DNA TGTGCCAGCTCACCAGGGACAGGAATACAAAATCAGCCCCAGCATTTT. Amino acids: CASSPGTGIQNQPQHF.

This clone was seen just once. The CDR3 loop is CAISERGTDTQYF. DNA of the CDR3: TGTGCCATCAGTGAGCGGGGCACAGATACGCAGTATTTT. The chain has TRBV10-3 and TRBJ2-3; no reliable D call. Germline V gives CDR1 ENHRY, CDR2 SYGVKD. The CDR3 consists of 13 residues. V lost 2 bases and J lost 1, with 4 bases in between.

This sequence joins TRBV24-1 and TRBJ1-2; 11 nucleotides align to TRBD1. Looked up from germline, CDR1 is KGHDR and CDR2 is SFDVKD. V dropped 11 bases and J dropped 8; count of bases not matched to a gene: 6. The CDR3 has 12 residues. CDR3 residues: CAIGQGAWGYTF. CDR3 sequence (DNA): TGTGCCATCGGACAGGGGGCATGGGGCTACACCTTC.

The chain recombines TRBV9 with TRBJ2-2; TRBD2 matches at 12 bases. The CDR3 has 16 residues. Trimming took 0 bases from V and 7 from J; bases not matched to a gene: 4. Germline-derived CDR1 and CDR2 are SGDLS and YYNGEE. Here the CDR3 reads CASSVGTSGTGGELFF. For the CDR3, the DNA is TGTGCCAGCAGCGTAGGGACTAGCGGGACAGGCGGGGAGCTGTTTTTT.

The count of this clone is one. The chain joins TRBV5-1 to TRBJ2-5; TRBD2 matches 12 bases. The CDR3 length is 17 residues. J gave up 2 bases and V 4 bases, and 9 bases lay outside the gene matches. Germline V CDR1 and CDR2: SGHRS, YFSETQ. CDR3 in DNA: TGCGCCAGCAGCCAAAGTGGACTAGCGGGATCTCAAGAGACCCAGTACTTC. The encoded protein is CASSQSGLAGSQETQYF.

This rearrangement joins TRBV24-1 to TRBJ2-1; TRBD2 matches at 11 bases. The CDR3 has 18 residues. Looked up from germline, CDR1 is KGHDR and CDR2 is SFDVKD. With V trimmed by 3 bases and J by 0 bases, 6 bases remained unmatched. CDR3 sequence: CATSDPGTSGSSYNEQFF. The CDR3 DNA is TGTGCCACCAGTGATCCGGGGACTAGCGGAAGCTCCTACAATGAGCAGTTCTTC.